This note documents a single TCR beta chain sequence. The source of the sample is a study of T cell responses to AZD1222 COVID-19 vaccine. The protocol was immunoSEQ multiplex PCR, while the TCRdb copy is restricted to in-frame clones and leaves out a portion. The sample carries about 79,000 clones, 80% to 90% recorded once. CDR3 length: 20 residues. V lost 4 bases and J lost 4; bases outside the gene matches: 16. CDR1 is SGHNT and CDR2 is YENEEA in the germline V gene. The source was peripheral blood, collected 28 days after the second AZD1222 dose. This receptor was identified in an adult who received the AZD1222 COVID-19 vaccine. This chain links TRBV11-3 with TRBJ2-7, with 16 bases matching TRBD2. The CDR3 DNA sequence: TGTGCCAGCAGCTCCCCTTCTGCCGGGACTAGCGGGAGGGAGCTGTACGAGCAGTACTTC. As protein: CASSSPSAGTSGRELYEQYF.